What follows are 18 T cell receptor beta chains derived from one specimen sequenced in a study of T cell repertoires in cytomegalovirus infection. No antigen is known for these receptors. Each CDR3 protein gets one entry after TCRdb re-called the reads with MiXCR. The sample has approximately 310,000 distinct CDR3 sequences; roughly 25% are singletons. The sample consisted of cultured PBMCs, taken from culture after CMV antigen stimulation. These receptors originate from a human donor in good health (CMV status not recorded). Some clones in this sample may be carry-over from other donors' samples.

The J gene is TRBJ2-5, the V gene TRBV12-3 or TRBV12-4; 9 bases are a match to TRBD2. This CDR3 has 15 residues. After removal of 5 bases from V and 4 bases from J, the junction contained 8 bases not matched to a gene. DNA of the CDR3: TGTGCCAGCAGTCCATTAGCGGGAGCGACAGAGACCCAGTACTTC. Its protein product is CASSPLAGATETQYF.

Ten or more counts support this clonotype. CDR3 bases: TGTGCCAGCAGACCAACAGGGGCAAGGGGTGAAAAACTGTTTTTT. This encodes CASRPTGARGEKLFF. This chain uses TRBV6-5 with TRBJ1-4; 7 bases map to TRBD1. V shed 6 bases and J 7 bases; nucleotides not matched to a gene: 11. Per the germline V gene, CDR1 is MNHEY and CDR2 is SVGAGI. This CDR3 spans 15 amino acids.

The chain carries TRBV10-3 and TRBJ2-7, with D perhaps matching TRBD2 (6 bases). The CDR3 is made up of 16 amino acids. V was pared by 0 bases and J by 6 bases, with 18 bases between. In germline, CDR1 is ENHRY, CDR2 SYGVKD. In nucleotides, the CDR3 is TGTGCCATCAGTGAGTCAAAGGGTGGAGGGTCGGGCGAGCAGTACTTC. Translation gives CAISESKGGGSGEQYF.

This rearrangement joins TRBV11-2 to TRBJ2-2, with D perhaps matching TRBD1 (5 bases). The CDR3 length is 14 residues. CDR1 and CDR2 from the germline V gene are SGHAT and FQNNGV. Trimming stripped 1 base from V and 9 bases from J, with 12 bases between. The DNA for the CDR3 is TGTGCCAGCAGCTTAGTCTGGACAAGTAGGGAGCTGTTTTTT. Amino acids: CASSLVWTSRELFF.

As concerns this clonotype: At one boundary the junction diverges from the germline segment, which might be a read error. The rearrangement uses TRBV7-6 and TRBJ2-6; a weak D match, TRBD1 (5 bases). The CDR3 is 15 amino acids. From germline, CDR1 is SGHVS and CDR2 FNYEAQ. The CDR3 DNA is TGTGCTAGCAGCTTAGGGGTCGCTGGGGCCAACGTCCTGACTTTC. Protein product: CASSLGVAGANVLTF.

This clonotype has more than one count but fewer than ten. In DNA, the CDR3 is TGCAGCGTCGTTAACAGGGGAGATGAAAAACTGTTTTTT. Encoded protein: CSVVNRGDEKLFF. The gene calls are TRBV29-1 and TRBJ1-4; 7 bases match TRBD1. The length of the CDR3 is 13 residues. Looked up from germline, CDR1 is SQVTM and CDR2 is ANQGSEA. Unmatched junction bases numbered 7, after V lost 6 bases and J lost 6 bases.

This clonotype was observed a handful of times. In DNA, the CDR3 is TGTGCCAGCAGTTACTCGATGGGACAGGGGGCGAGGACCTTC. Its protein product is CASSYSMGQGARTF. The chain carries TRBV6-2 or TRBV6-3 and TRBJ1-2; 12 bases agree with TRBD1. V lost 0 bases and J lost 14; bases outside the gene matches: 7. The germline gives CDR1 MNHEY, CDR2 SVGEGT. The CDR3 is 14 amino acids.

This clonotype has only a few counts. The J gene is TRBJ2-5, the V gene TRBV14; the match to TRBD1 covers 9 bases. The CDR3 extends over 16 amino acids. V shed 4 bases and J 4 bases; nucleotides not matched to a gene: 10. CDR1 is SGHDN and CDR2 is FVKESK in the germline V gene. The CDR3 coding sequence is TGTGCCAGCAGCCTGCGTACCGGGACAGGGATAGAGACCCAGTACTTC. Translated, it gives CASSLRTGTGIETQYF.

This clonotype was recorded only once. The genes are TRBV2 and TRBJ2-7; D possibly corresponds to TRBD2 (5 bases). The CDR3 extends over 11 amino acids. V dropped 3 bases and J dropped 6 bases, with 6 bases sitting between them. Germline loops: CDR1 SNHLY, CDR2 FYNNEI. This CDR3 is CASSDRGEQYF. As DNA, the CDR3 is TGTGCCAGCAGTGACCGGGGCGAGCAGTACTTC.

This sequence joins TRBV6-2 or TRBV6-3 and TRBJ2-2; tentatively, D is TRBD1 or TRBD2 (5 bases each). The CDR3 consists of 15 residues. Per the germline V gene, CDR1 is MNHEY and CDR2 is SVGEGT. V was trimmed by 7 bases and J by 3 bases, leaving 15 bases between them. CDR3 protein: CASNWNRDHTGELFF. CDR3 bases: TGTGCCAGCAATTGGAACCGGGACCACACCGGGGAGCTGTTTTTT.

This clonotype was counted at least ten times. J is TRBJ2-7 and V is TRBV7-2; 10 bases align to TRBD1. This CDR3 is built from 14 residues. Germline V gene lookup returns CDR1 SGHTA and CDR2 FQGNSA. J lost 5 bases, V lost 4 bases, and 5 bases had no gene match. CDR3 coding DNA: TGTGCCAGCAGCTGGGGGACAGGGGTTAACGAGCAGTACTTC. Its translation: CASSWGTGVNEQYF. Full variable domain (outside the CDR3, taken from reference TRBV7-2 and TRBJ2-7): GAGVSQSPSNKVTEKGKDVELRCDPISGHTALYWYRQSLGQGLEFLIYFQGNSAPDKSGLPSDRFSAERTGGSVSTLTIQRTQQEDSAVYLCASSWGTGVNEQYFGPGTRLTVT.

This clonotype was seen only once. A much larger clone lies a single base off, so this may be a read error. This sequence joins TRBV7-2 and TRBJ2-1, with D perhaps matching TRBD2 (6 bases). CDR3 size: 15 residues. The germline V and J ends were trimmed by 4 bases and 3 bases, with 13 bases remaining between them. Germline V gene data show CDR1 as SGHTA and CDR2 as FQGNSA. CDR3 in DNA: TGTGCCAGCAGCTACGGGACTCCCTACTACAATGAGCAGTTCTTC. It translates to CASSYGTPYYNEQFF.

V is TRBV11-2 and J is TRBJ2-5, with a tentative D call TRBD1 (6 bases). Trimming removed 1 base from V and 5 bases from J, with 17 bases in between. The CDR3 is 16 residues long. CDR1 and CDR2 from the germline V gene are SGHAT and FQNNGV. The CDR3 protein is CASSLVRVRGVETQYF. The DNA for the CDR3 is TGTGCCAGCAGCTTAGTTCGGGTCAGGGGCGTGGAGACCCAGTACTTC.

CDR3 amino acids: CASSQGTAAGNTIYF. For the CDR3, the DNA is TGTGCCAGCAGCCAAGGGACAGCGGCTGGAAACACCATATATTTT. The J gene is TRBJ1-3, the V gene TRBV11-2; TRBD1 aligns across 7 bases. There are 15 residues in the CDR3. Unmatched junction bases numbered 6, after V lost 5 bases and J lost 2 bases. Per germline, CDR1 SGHAT and CDR2 FQNNGV.

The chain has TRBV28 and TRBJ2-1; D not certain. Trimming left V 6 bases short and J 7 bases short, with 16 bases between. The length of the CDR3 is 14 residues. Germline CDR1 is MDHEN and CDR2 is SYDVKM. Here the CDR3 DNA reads TGTGCCAGCAGCTCCCCCAACGATTTTAATGAGCAGTTCTTC. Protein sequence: CASSSPNDFNEQFF.

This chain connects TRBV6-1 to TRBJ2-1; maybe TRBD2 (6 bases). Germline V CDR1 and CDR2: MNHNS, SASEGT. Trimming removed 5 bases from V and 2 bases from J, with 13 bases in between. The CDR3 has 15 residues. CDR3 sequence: CASSPGLQPYNEQFF. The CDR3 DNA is TGTGCCAGCAGTCCGGGACTTCAACCCTACAATGAGCAGTTCTTC.

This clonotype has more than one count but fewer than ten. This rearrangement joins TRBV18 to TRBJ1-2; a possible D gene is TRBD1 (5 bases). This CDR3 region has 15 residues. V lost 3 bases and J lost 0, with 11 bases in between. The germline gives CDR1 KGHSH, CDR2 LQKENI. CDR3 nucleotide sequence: TGTGCCAGCTCACCCCAGGGCACTCCTAACTATGGCTACACCTTC. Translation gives CASSPQGTPNYGYTF.

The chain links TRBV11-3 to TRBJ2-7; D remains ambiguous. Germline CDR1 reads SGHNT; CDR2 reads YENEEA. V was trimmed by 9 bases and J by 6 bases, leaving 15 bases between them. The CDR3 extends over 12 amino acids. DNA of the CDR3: TGTGCCAGGGACCTGCAGCCTCTCGAGCAGTACGTC. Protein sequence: CARDLQPLEQYV.